The 28 T cell receptor beta chains in this list originate from one sample, sequenced in a study of control samples from healthy donors and cancer patients. Method: immunoSEQ multiplex PCR; TCRdb's copy keeps in-frame clones and lacks some. The sample lists around 95,000 clones, around four fifths occurring once. The source material was blood. The origin of the receptors is a man aged 25-45 years in good health.

This clone was observed a few times. The chain combines TRBV7-9 with TRBJ1-1, with D hard to call. V gave up 10 bases and J gave up 8 bases, with 14 bases separating them. The CDR3 extends over 11 amino acids. CDR1 is SEHNR, CDR2 FQNEAQ, per germline (reference sequence). The CDR3 DNA reads TGTGCCACCGATGTAGGGTCCGAAGCTTTCTTT. Its translation is CATDVGSEAFF.

The chain carries TRBV2 and TRBJ1-2; D remains ambiguous. The CDR3 contains 13 residues. Trimming left V 6 bases short and J 2 bases short, with 10 bases between. Germline CDR1 SNHLY, CDR2 FYNNEI. Here the CDR3 DNA reads TGTGCCAGCAGATTCGATGACAACTATGGCTACACCTTC. It codes for CASRFDDNYGYTF.

The rearrangement joins TRBV9 to TRBJ2-7, with D unclear. CDR1 and CDR2 from the germline V gene are SGDLS and YYNGEE. Trimming cost V 0 bases and J 2 bases, with 9 bases left between them. This CDR3 contains 14 residues. CDR3 protein: CASSVEQAPYEQYF. Written as DNA, the CDR3 is TGTGCCAGCAGCGTAGAGCAGGCCCCCTACGAGCAGTACTTC. The variable domain in full, with the rest retrieved from reference TRBV9 and TRBJ2-7, is DSGVTQTPKHLITATGQRVTLRCSPRSGDLSVYWYQQSLDQGLQFLIQYYNGEERAKGNILERFSAQQFPDLHSELNLSSLELGDSALYFCASSVEQAPYEQYFGPGTRLTVT.

The genes are TRBV5-1 and TRBJ1-5, with D tentatively TRBD1 (6 bases). Deletions cut 3 bases from V and 7 bases from J, with 14 bases between. CDR3 size: 14 residues. From germline, CDR1 is SGHRS and CDR2 YFSETQ. CDR3 sequence reads: CASSWGGAGQPQHF. CDR3 bases: TGCGCCAGCAGCTGGGGGGGGGCGGGACAGCCCCAGCATTTT.

This clone was seen ten or more times. The CDR3 here is CASSGIMSVLRANYGYTF. Here the CDR3 DNA reads TGTGCCAGCAGCGGGATAATGAGTGTTTTGAGAGCTAACTATGGCTACACCTTC. The rearrangement joins TRBV7-9 to TRBJ1-2; D remains unclear. Trimming removed 5 bases at V and 0 bases at J, with 22 bases between. The CDR3 contains 18 residues. Per germline, CDR1 SEHNR and CDR2 FQNEAQ (reference sequence).

This clone was recorded a few times. This sequence joins TRBV7-3 and TRBJ2-1; D call uncertain. With 2 bases removed from V and 6 bases from J, the gap between germline ends came to 14 bases. This CDR3 comprises 15 residues. Germline values: CDR1 SGHTA, CDR2 FQGTGA. CDR3 bases: TGTGCCAGCAGCTTAGGCAGTACAACTTTCAATGAGCAGTTCTTC. This sequence encodes CASSLGSTTFNEQFF. Based on the CDR3 plus reference TRBV7-3 and TRBJ2-1, the full variable domain is GAGVSQTPSNKVTEKGKYVELRCDPISGHTALYWYRQSLGQGPEFLIYFQGTGAADDSGLPNDRFFAVRPEGSVSTLKIQRTERGDSAVYLCASSLGSTTFNEQFFGPGTRLTVL.

The CDR3 loop is CASSPLAGLYNEQFF. The CDR3 DNA reads TGTGCCAGCAGCCCTCTAGCGGGTCTCTACAATGAGCAGTTCTTC. This chain connects TRBV5-4 to TRBJ2-1, with 8 bases matching TRBD2. Germline values: CDR1 SGHNT, CDR2 YYREEE (reference sequence). This CDR3 spans 15 amino acids. The V gene end was trimmed by 4 bases and the J gene end by 3 bases; junction bases not matched to a gene: 6. Complete variable domain (other parts from reference TRBV5-4 and TRBJ2-1): ETGVTQSPTHLIKTRGQQVTLRCSSQSGHNTVSWYQQALGQGPQFIFQYYREEENGRGNFPPRFSGLQFPNYSSELNVNALELDDSALYLCASSPLAGLYNEQFFGPGTRLTVL.

The CDR3 DNA is TGTGCCAGCAGAGCCGGTGGGAGCACTGAAGCTTTCTTT. Protein product: CASRAGGSTEAFF. This rearrangement joins TRBV27 to TRBJ1-1; D uncertain. This CDR3 has 13 amino acids. Trimming stripped 6 bases from V and 4 bases from J, with 12 bases between. Germline values: CDR1 MNHEY, CDR2 SMNVEV (reference sequence).

The chain links TRBV10-2 to TRBJ1-1; no firm D call. Trimming stripped 10 bases from V and 1 base from J, with 16 bases between. The CDR3 runs to 14 residues. Germline V gene data show CDR1 as WSHSY and CDR2 as SAAADI. Here the CDR3 reads CATQWASSNTEAFF. The CDR3 bases are TGCGCCACCCAATGGGCCTCTTCGAACACTGAAGCTTTCTTT.

V is TRBV6-2 or TRBV6-3 and J is TRBJ1-5, with 10 bases aligning to TRBD1. The germline V gene has CDR1 MNHEY and CDR2 SVGEGT. V trimming: 6 bases; J trimming: 4 bases; junction bases outside the gene matches: 9. This CDR3 is 16 amino acids long. For the CDR3, the DNA is TGTGCCAGCAGGCCTGGGGACAGGGGTCATAATCAGCCCCAGCATTTT. The encoded protein is CASRPGDRGHNQPQHF.

The chain joins TRBV6-5 to TRBJ1-6; D remains ambiguous. The germline CDR1 and CDR2 sequences are MNHEY and SVGAGI. Trimming removed 2 bases at V and 6 bases at J, with 11 bases between. The CDR3 length is 15 residues. In DNA, the CDR3 is TGTGCCAGCAGTTACGGTCCCCCTCTTAATTCACCCCTCCACTTT. Its protein product is CASSYGPPLNSPLHF.

This sequence joins TRBV27 and TRBJ2-5; D is perhaps TRBD1 (6 bases). CDR1 is MNHEY and CDR2 is SMNVEV in the germline V gene (reference sequence). V lost 3 bases and J lost 5, with 13 bases in between. This CDR3 has 14 amino acids. The CDR3 nucleotides read TGTGCCAGCAGTTTTTTACAGGGAAGGGAGACCCAGTACTTC. It specifies CASSFLQGRETQYF.

This rearrangement joins TRBV4-1 to TRBJ2-1; 9 nucleotides line up with TRBD1. Germline CDR1 MGHRA, CDR2 YSYEKL. This CDR3 region has 15 residues. Trimming removed 4 bases from V and 4 bases from J; junction bases left unmatched: 5. The CDR3 DNA reads as TGCGCCAGCAGCCGGGATGGGACAGGGTACAATGAGCAGTTCTTC. Its translation: CASSRDGTGYNEQFF.

The gene calls are TRBV5-1 and TRBJ1-1; TRBD1 matches 9 bases. The V gene's germline CDR1 is SGHRS and CDR2 YFSETQ. The V gene end was trimmed by 5 bases and the J gene end by 1 base; junction bases not matched to a gene: 6. The CDR3 totals 15 residues. The CDR3 region is CASSRTGEANTEAFF. CDR3 nucleotides: TGCGCCAGCAGTAGGACAGGGGAGGCGAACACTGAAGCTTTCTTT.

Note on this clone: A much more abundant neighbour one base away suggests this may be a read error. Other DNA sequences in this sample translate to the same CDR3. J is TRBJ2-1 and V is TRBV27; the match to TRBD2 covers 13 bases. CDR1 MNHEY and CDR2 SMNVEV come from the germline V gene (reference sequence). CDR3 length: 17 residues. J lost 8 bases, V lost 0 bases, and 7 bases had no gene match. As DNA, the CDR3 is TGTGCCAGCAGTTTATCTTCACTAGCGGGGGGGCCCCATGAGCAGTTCTTC. Translation gives CASSLSSLAGGPHEQFF.

This clone has just one count. This chain connects TRBV12-3 or TRBV12-4 to TRBJ1-1; D might be TRBD1 (5 bases). There are 13 residues in the CDR3. V lost 7 bases and J lost 1, with 10 bases in between. The CDR3 DNA reads as TGTGCCAGCAAAGGGACGGCGAACACTGAAGCTTTCTTT. Translating gives CASKGTANTEAFF.

V is TRBV5-4 and J is TRBJ2-6; the D call may be TRBD1 or TRBD2 (5 bases each). Germline values: CDR1 SGHNT, CDR2 YYREEE (reference sequence). V lost 4 bases, J lost 0 bases, and 11 bases lay in between. The CDR3 has 16 residues. As DNA, the CDR3 is TGTGCCAGCAGCCGGGACGGATTCTCTGGGGCCAACGTCCTGACTTTC. This encodes CASSRDGFSGANVLTF.

Points on this clone: The junction does not match germline at one end; this may be a read error. The rearrangement joins TRBV7-9 to TRBJ1-3; D is possibly TRBD1 (5 bases). The CDR3 has 15 amino acids. From germline, CDR1 is SEHNR and CDR2 FQNEAQ (reference sequence). The CDR3 region has the DNA TGTGCCAGCAGTTTAGAAGGGGTGTCTGGAAACACCATATATTTT. It specifies CASSLEGVSGNTIYF.

The V call is TRBV7-6, the J call TRBJ2-1, with TRBD2 as a possible D gene (6 bases). The CDR3 runs 16 residues. Germline CDR1 reads SGHVS; CDR2 reads FNYEAQ. Trimming removed 1 base at V and 2 bases at J, with 12 bases between. Written as DNA, the CDR3 is TGTGCCAGCAGCTTAGTTGGAGGGTTCACCTACAATGAGCAGTTCTTC. Encoded protein: CASSLVGGFTYNEQFF.

The chain is built from TRBV5-1 and TRBJ2-7; tentative D call: TRBD1 (5 bases). The CDR3 has 11 amino acids. Per the germline V gene, CDR1 is SGHRS and CDR2 is YFSETQ. Trimming shortened V by 3 bases and J by 11 bases, and 12 bases separated the two germline ends. CDR3 sequence: CASSSTVQKYF. CDR3 nucleotides: TGCGCCAGCAGCTCGACAGTTCAGAAGTACTTC.

V gene TRBV10-3 combines with J gene TRBJ2-7; D is tentatively TRBD1 or TRBD2 (5 bases each). This CDR3 is 15 amino acids long. Trimming pared 3 bases from V and 6 bases from J, leaving 18 bases between. The germline CDR1 and CDR2 sequences are ENHRY and SYGVKD. CDR3 sequence: CAISEIGDPSPEQYF. For the CDR3, the DNA is TGTGCCATCAGTGAAATCGGGGACCCATCCCCCGAGCAGTACTTC.

V gene TRBV5-7 combines with J gene TRBJ2-5; the D gene is possibly TRBD1 (6 bases). TRBV5-7 is classed as an ORF, of uncertain function. The CDR3 totals 15 residues. V shed 5 bases and J shed 5 bases, with 19 bases lying between them. In DNA form, the CDR3 reads TGTGCCAGCAGTATCACAGGGAAGATCGGGGAGACCCAGTACTTC. This translates into CASSITGKIGETQYF.

The chain couples TRBV7-9 to TRBJ2-4, with D perhaps matching TRBD2 (6 bases). CDR1 and CDR2 from the germline V gene are SEHNR and FQNEAQ (reference sequence). The V end was cut by 6 bases, the J end by 8 bases, with 11 bases between. The length of the CDR3 is 12 residues. The CDR3 protein is CASRDYQDIQYF. The CDR3 DNA reads as TGTGCCAGCAGGGACTACCAAGACATTCAGTACTTC.

This chain uses TRBV2 with TRBJ1-1, with 7 positions matching TRBD1. There are 14 residues in the CDR3. V was pared by 8 bases and J by 3 bases, with 9 bases of the junction left unmatched. CDR1 is SNHLY and CDR2 is FYNNEI in the germline V gene. CDR3 region: CASLPGQMYTEAFF. CDR3 bases: TGTGCCAGCCTACCGGGACAGATGTACACTGAAGCTTTCTTT.

The DNA of the CDR3 is TGTGCCAGCAGTGAAAGGACAGGGTCTGGAAACACCATATATTTT. Its translation is CASSERTGSGNTIYF. This rearrangement joins TRBV6-1 to TRBJ1-3; TRBD1 matches 8 bases. Germline V gives CDR1 MNHNS, CDR2 SASEGT. The junction had 1 base not matched to a gene; V was cut back by 2 bases and J by 1 base. CDR3 length equals 15 residues.

V and J are TRBV3-1 (or the pseudogene TRBV3-2) and TRBJ2-1, with 15 bases that match TRBD2. The CDR3 length is 16 residues. V gave up 4 bases and J gave up 9 bases; unmatched junction bases: 7. In germline, CDR1 is LGHDT, CDR2 YNNKEL (reference sequence). The DNA of the CDR3 is TGTGCCAGCAGCCCAGGACTAGCGGGGGGGCATAGTGAGCAGTTCTTC. Protein sequence: CASSPGLAGGHSEQFF.

CDR3 bases: TGTGCCTGGAGTCTAGCCACAGGGGCCAACGTCCTGACTTTC. This translates into CAWSLATGANVLTF. The J gene is TRBJ2-6, the V gene TRBV30; D perhaps matches TRBD2 (5 bases). CDR3 length: 14 amino acids. Germline-derived CDR1 and CDR2 are GTSNPN and SVGIG (reference sequence). Trimming removed 2 bases from V and 4 bases from J, with 9 bases in between.

The sample holds one count of this clone. CDR3 residues: CASSFYTGELFF. For the CDR3, the DNA is TGTGCCAGCAGCTTTTACACCGGGGAGCTGTTTTTT. The chain carries TRBV9 and TRBJ2-2, with D hard to call. V was trimmed by 4 bases and J by 3 bases, leaving 4 bases between them. Germline lookup yields CDR1 SGDLS and CDR2 YYNGEE. The CDR3 spans 12 residues.